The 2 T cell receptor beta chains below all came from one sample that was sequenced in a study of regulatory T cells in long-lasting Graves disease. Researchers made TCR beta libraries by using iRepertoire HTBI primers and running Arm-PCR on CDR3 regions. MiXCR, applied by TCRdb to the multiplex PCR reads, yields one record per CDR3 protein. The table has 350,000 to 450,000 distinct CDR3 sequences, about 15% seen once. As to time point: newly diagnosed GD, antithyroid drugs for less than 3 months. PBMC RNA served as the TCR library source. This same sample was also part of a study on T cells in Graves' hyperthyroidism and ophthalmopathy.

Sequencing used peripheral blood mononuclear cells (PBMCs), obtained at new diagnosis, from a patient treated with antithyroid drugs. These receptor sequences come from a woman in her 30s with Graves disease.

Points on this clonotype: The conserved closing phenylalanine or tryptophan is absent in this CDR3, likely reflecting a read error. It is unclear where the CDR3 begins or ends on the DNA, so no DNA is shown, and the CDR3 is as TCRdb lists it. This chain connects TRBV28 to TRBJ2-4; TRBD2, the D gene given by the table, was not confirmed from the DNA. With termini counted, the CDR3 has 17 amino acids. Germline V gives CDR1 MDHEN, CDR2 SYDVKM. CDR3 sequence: CASSPSGRALLEQYFGP.

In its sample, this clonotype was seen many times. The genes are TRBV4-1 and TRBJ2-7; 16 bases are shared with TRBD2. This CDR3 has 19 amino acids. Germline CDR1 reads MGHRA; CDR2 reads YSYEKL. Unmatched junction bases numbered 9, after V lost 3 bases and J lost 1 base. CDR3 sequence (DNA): TGCGCCAGCAGCCACCCGGGACTAGCGGGAGGGCCCTCTTCCTACGAGCAGTACTTC. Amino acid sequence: CASSHPGLAGGPSSYEQYF.